The 9 T cell receptor beta chains below all came from one sample that was sequenced in a study of technical replicates of blood from a handful of donors. Generated by immunoSEQ multiplex PCR, the TCRdb table keeps only in-frame clones and is missing some. The repertoire has tens of thousands of clones, about nine tenths of them found once; the top ten carry around 0.34%. Sequencing was carried out using T cells isolated from PBMCs. The source is a human donor in good health. Some clones in this sample may be carry-over from other donors' samples.

J is TRBJ1-5 and V is TRBV7-9, with D uncertain. Trimming took off 5 bases at V and 4 bases at J, with 15 bases between the two ends. The CDR3 spans 15 residues. Germline CDR1 is SEHNR and CDR2 is FQNEAQ (reference sequence). Written as DNA, the CDR3 is TGTGCCAGCAGCGAGGACGGGGAAGGGAATCAGCCCCAGCATTTT. It encodes CASSEDGEGNQPQHF.

V and J are TRBV10-2 and TRBJ2-7; maybe TRBD2 (5 bases). Per the germline V gene, CDR1 is WSHSY and CDR2 is SAAADI. This CDR3 is 12 amino acids long. V lost 10 bases and J lost 5, with 15 bases in between. The CDR3 DNA is TGCGCCACCCGAGGCCCTAGCCACGAGCAGTACTTC. This encodes CATRGPSHEQYF.

The rearrangement links TRBV27 to TRBJ1-2, with a weak D call TRBD1 (6 bases). Germline V gene lookup returns CDR1 MNHEY and CDR2 SMNVEV (reference sequence). Deletions cut 6 bases from V and 4 bases from J, with 21 bases between. The CDR3 consists of 16 residues. The CDR3 spells CASSFKPLMGAYGYTF. The CDR3, as DNA: TGTGCCAGCAGCTTTAAACCCCTTATGGGGGCCTATGGCTACACCTTC.

The V gene is TRBV7-2, the J gene TRBJ2-3; 10 bases are shared with TRBD2. J gave up 1 base and V 3 bases, and 4 bases lay outside the gene matches. The CDR3 runs to 16 residues. The germline gives CDR1 SGHTA, CDR2 FQGNSA. The DNA for the CDR3 is TGTGCCAGCAGCTTGCTAGCGGGAGTGCGCACAGATACGCAGTATTTT. Translating gives CASSLLAGVRTDTQYF. Complete variable domain (other parts from reference TRBV7-2 and TRBJ2-3): GAGVSQSPSNKVTEKGKDVELRCDPISGHTALYWYRQSLGQGLEFLIYFQGNSAPDKSGLPSDRFSAERTGGSVSTLTIQRTQQEDSAVYLCASSLLAGVRTDTQYFGPGTRLTVL.

This chain connects TRBV25-1 to TRBJ2-1; D might be TRBD1 (6 bases). CDR3 length: 14 residues. V gave up 4 bases and J gave up 5 bases, with 12 bases separating them. Germline values: CDR1 MGHDK, CDR2 SYGVNS. As DNA, the CDR3 is TGTGCCAGCAGTGCCCAGGGGCTGCACAATGAGCAGTTCTTC. Translating it yields CASSAQGLHNEQFF. The full variable domain, completed using reference TRBV25-1 and TRBJ2-1, is EADIYQTPRYLVIGTGKKITLECSQTMGHDKMYWYQQDPGMELHLIHYSYGVNSTEKGDLSSESTVSRIRTEHFPLTLESARPSHTSQYLCASSAQGLHNEQFFGPGTRLTVL.

The chain recombines TRBV28 with TRBJ2-7; D is possibly TRBD2 (6 bases). The CDR3 spans 14 residues. Germline values: CDR1 MDHEN, CDR2 SYDVKM. Trimming removed 3 bases from V and 4 bases from J, with 13 bases in between. This CDR3 is CASSLGRRVYEQYF. The CDR3 DNA sequence: TGTGCCAGCAGTTTGGGTCGGAGGGTATACGAGCAGTACTTC.

The table lists this clone with a few counts. V gene TRBV7-9 combines with J gene TRBJ2-7; D might be TRBD2 (5 bases). Trimming cost V 0 bases and J 1 base, with 19 bases left between them. The germline gives CDR1 SEHNR, CDR2 FQNEAQ (reference sequence). This CDR3 region has 18 residues. The CDR3 is CASSLATTMAGISYEQYF. In DNA form, the CDR3 reads TGTGCCAGCAGCTTAGCGACTACTATGGCCGGTATATCCTACGAGCAGTACTTC.

V and J are TRBV11-2 and TRBJ1-1; no definite D call. The length of the CDR3 is 15 residues. CDR1 is SGHAT, CDR2 FQNNGV, per germline. The V gene lost 2 bases and the J gene lost 4 bases, with 14 bases spanning the gap. Here the CDR3 reads CASSLRGIGSTEAFF. In DNA form, the CDR3 reads TGTGCCAGCAGCTTAAGAGGTATCGGGAGCACTGAAGCTTTCTTT.

This chain uses TRBV2 with TRBJ1-3; TRBD1 matches at 8 bases. Trimming cost V 2 bases and J 3 bases; bases outside gene matches: 3. The CDR3 has 15 residues. From germline, CDR1 is SNHLY and CDR2 FYNNEI. Here the CDR3 DNA reads TGTGCCAGCAGTGAAACAGGGGGGAATGGAAACACCATATATTTT. Residues: CASSETGGNGNTIYF. Using reference TRBV2 and TRBJ1-3 for the parts outside the CDR3, the full variable domain is EPEVTQTPSHQVTQMGQEVILRCVPISNHLYFYWYRQILGQKVEFLVSFYNNEISEKSEIFDDQFSVERPDGSNFTLKIRSTKLEDSAMYFCASSETGGNGNTIYFGEGSWLTVV.